The 6 T cell receptor beta chains presented below share a single source sample, sequenced in a study of T cell responses to AZD1222 COVID-19 vaccine. Sequenced by immunoSEQ multiplex PCR; TCRdb stores in-frame clones only, minus some. The repertoire holds about 100,000 clones, with roughly 90% as singletons. The source material was peripheral blood, sampled on day 0 of AZD1222 vaccination. The receptor source for this set is an adult in good health.

The V gene is TRBV5-1, the J gene TRBJ1-4; D gene ambiguous. This CDR3 contains 13 residues. V lost 6 bases to trimming and J lost 8 bases, with 14 bases between them. Germline-derived CDR1 and CDR2 are SGHRS and YFSETQ. As DNA, the CDR3 is TGCGCCAGCATGGGGATGGAGGGAGAAAAACTGTTTTTT. It codes for CASMGMEGEKLFF.

This chain uses TRBV7-9 with TRBJ2-1; a possible D gene is TRBD2 (5 bases). The CDR3 is 15 residues long. Trimming left V 4 bases short and J 4 bases short, with 14 bases between. Germline assignment: CDR1 SEHNR and CDR2 FQNEAQ (reference sequence). The CDR3 region is CASSSPSGFYNEQFF. CDR3 DNA sequence: TGTGCCAGCAGCTCGCCAAGCGGATTTTACAATGAGCAGTTCTTC.

This clone has only a few counts. The chain links TRBV6-2 or TRBV6-3 to TRBJ2-1; TRBD2 matches at 9 bases. Germline lookup yields CDR1 MNHEY and CDR2 SVGEGT. The CDR3 is 16 amino acids. V lost 4 bases to trimming and J lost 0 bases; unmatched junction nucleotides: 4. CDR3 coding DNA: TGTGCCAGCAGTTCCCATAGCGGGGGCTCCTACAATGAGCAGTTCTTC. It specifies CASSSHSGGSYNEQFF.

The chain recombines TRBV9 with TRBJ2-2; tentatively, D is TRBD2 (6 bases). The V end was cut by 0 bases, the J end by 6 bases, with 15 bases between. The CDR3 length is 16 residues. Per the germline V gene, CDR1 is SGDLS and CDR2 is YYNGEE. This CDR3 is CASSVDSGVVPGELFF. In DNA, the CDR3 is TGTGCCAGCAGCGTAGATTCGGGAGTAGTCCCCGGGGAGCTGTTTTTT. Full variable domain (rest looked up from reference TRBV9 and TRBJ2-2): DSGVTQTPKHLITATGQRVTLRCSPRSGDLSVYWYQQSLDQGLQFLIQYYNGEERAKGNILERFSAQQFPDLHSELNLSSLELGDSALYFCASSVDSGVVPGELFFGEGSRLTVL.

The chain joins TRBV9 to TRBJ2-1; D is ambiguous. The CDR3 consists of 17 residues. Germline V CDR1 and CDR2: SGDLS, YYNGEE. Trimming took off 0 bases at V and 5 bases at J, with 18 bases between the two ends. The CDR3 protein is CASSVASRIRHNNEQFF. The CDR3 nucleotides read TGTGCCAGCAGCGTAGCTTCTCGGATTAGACACAACAATGAGCAGTTCTTC.

CDR3 bases: TGTGCCAGCACTAGCGGGAGGAACAATGAGCAGTTCTTC. It specifies CASTSGRNNEQFF. The chain combines TRBV28 with TRBJ2-1; 11 nucleotides align to TRBD2. The CDR3 extends over 13 amino acids. Germline V gives CDR1 MDHEN, CDR2 SYDVKM. Losses at the gene ends were 7 bases for V and 5 bases for J; bases not matched to a gene: 1.